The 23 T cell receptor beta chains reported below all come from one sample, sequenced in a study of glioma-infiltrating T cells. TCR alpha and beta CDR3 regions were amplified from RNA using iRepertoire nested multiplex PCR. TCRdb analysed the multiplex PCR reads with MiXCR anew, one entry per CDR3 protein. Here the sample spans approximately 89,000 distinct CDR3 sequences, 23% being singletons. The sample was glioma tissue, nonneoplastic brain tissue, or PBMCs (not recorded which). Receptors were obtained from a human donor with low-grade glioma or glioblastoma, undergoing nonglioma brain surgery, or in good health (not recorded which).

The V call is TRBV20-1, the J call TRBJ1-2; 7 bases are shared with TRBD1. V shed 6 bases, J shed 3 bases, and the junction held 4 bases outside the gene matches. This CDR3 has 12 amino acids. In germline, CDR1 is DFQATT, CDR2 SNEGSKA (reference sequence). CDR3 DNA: TGCAGTGCAGGGACAGAGGACTATGGCTACACCTTC. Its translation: CSAGTEDYGYTF.

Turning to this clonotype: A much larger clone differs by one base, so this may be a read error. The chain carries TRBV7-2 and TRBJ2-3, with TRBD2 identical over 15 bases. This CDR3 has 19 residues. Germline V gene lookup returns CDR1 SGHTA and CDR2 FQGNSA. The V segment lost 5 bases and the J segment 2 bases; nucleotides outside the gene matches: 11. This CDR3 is CASSPGLAGGQGYTDTQYF. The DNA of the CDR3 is TGTGCCAGCAGCCCGGGACTAGCGGGGGGACAGGGTTACACAGATACGCAGTATTTT.

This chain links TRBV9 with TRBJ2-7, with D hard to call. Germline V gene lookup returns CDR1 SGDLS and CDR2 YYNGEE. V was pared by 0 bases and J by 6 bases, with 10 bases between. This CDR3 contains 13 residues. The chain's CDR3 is CASSVGMGFEQYF. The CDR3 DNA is TGTGCCAGCAGCGTAGGGATGGGATTCGAGCAGTACTTC.

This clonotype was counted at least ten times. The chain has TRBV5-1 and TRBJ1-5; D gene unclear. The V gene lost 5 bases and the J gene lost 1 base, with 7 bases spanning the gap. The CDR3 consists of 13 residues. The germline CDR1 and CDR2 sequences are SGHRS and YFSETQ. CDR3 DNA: TGCGCCAGCAGATACTTCAGCAATCAGCCCCAGCATTTT. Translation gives CASRYFSNQPQHF.

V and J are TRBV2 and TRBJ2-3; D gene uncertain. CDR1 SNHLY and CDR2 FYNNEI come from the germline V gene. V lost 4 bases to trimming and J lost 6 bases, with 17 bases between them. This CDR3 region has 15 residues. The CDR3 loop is CASSAEKLRRDTQYF. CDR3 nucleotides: TGTGCCAGCAGTGCGGAAAAACTACGCCGGGATACGCAGTATTTT.

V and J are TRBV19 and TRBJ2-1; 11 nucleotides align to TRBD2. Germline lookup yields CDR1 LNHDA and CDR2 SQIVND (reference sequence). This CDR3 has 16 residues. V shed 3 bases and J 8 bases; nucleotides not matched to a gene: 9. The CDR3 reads CASSIQTSGAPDEQFF. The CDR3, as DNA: TGTGCCAGTAGTATTCAGACTAGCGGGGCCCCGGATGAGCAGTTCTTC.

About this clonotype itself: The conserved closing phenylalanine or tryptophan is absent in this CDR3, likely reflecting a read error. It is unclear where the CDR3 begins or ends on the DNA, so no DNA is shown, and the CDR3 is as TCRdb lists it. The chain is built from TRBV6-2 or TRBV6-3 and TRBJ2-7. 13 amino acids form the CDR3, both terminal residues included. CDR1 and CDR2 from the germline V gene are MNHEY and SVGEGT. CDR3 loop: CASNYQPIYERYL.

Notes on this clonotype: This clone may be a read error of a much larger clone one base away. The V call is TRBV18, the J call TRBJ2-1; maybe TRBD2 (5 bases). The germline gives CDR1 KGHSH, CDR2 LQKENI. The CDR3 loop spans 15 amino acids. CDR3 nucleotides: TGTGCCAGCTCACCCTACGGGGAGACATACCATGAGAAGTTCTTC. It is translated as CASSPYGETYHEKFF.

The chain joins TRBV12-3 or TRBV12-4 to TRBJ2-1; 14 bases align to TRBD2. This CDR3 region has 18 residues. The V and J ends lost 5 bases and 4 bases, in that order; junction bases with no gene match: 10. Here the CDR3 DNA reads TGTGCCAGCAGTCCTGGACTAGCGGGGGGCTACGGTTACAATGAGCAGTTCTTC. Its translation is CASSPGLAGGYGYNEQFF.

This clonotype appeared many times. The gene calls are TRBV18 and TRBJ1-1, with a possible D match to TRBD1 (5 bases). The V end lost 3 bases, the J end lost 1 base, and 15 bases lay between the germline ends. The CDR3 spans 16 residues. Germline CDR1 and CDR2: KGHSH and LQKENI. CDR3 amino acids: CASSPSGRGRNTEAFF. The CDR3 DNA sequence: TGTGCCAGCTCACCGAGTGGTAGGGGACGGAACACTGAAGCTTTCTTT.

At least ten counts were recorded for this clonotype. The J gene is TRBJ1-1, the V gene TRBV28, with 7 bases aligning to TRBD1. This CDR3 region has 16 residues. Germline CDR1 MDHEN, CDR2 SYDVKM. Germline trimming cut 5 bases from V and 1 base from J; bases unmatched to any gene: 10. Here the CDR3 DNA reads TGTGCCAGCAGTGCCAACTCCGGGACAGCGAACACTGAAGCTTTCTTT. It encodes CASSANSGTANTEAFF. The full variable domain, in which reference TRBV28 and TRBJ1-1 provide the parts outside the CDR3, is DVKVTQSSRYLVKRTGEKVFLECVQDMDHENMFWYRQDPGLGLRLIYFSYDVKMKEKGDIPEGYSVSREKKERFSLILESASTNQTSMYLCASSANSGTANTEAFFGQGTRLTVV.

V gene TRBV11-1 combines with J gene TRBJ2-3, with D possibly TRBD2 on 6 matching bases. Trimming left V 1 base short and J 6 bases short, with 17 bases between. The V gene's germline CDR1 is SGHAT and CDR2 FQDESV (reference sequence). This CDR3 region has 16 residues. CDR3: CASSLDGARGSDTQYF. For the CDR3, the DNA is TGTGCCAGCAGCTTAGACGGGGCGCGGGGCTCGGATACGCAGTATTTT.

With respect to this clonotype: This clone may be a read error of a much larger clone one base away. The CDR3 nucleotides are TGTGCCAGCAATCCTCTGACTAGCGGAACTAGCACAGATACGCAGTATTTT. It translates to CASNPLTSGTSTDTQYF. This chain uses TRBV12-3 or TRBV12-4 with TRBJ2-3; the match to TRBD2 covers 9 bases. This CDR3 comprises 17 residues. Germline trimming cut 7 bases from V and 0 bases from J; bases unmatched to any gene: 11.

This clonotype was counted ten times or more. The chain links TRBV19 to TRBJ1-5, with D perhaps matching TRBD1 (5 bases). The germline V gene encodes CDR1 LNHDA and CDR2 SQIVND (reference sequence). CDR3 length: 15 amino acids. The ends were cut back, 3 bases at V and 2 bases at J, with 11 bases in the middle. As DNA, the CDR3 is TGTGCCAGTAGTATTGCTAAGACAGGCAATCAGCCCCAGCATTTT. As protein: CASSIAKTGNQPQHF.

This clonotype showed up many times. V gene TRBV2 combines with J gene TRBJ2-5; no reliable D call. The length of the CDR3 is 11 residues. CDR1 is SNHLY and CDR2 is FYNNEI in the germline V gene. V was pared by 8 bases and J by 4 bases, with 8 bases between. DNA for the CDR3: TGTGCCAGCTACATCAGAGAGACCCAGTACTTC. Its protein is CASYIRETQYF.

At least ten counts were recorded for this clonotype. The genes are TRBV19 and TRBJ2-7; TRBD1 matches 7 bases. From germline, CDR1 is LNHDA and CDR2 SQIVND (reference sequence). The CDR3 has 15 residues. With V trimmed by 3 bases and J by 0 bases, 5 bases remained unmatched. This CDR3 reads CASSMMGQSSYEQYF. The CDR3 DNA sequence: TGTGCCAGTAGTATGATGGGACAGAGCTCCTACGAGCAGTACTTC.

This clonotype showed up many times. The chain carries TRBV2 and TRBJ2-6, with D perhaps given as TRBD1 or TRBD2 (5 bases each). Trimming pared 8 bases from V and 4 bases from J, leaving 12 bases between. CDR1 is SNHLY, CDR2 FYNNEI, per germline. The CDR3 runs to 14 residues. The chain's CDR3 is CASSPWGGANVLTF. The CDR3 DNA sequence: TGTGCCAGCTCCCCGTGGGGGGGGGCCAACGTCCTGACTTTC.

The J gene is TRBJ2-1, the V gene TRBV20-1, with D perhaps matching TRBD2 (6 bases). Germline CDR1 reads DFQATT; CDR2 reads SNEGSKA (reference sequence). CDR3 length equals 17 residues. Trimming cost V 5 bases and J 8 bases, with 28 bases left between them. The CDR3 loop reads CSAYAFTRVGGPYEQFF. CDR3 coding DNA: TGCAGTGCTTACGCCTTTACTCGCGTCGGAGGGCCCTATGAGCAGTTCTTC.

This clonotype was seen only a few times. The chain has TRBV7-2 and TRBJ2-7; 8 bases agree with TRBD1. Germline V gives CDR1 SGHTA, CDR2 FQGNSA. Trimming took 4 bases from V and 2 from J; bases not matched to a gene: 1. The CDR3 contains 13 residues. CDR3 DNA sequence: TGTGCCAGCAGCTGGGACAGGCCCTACGAGCAGTACTTC. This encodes CASSWDRPYEQYF.

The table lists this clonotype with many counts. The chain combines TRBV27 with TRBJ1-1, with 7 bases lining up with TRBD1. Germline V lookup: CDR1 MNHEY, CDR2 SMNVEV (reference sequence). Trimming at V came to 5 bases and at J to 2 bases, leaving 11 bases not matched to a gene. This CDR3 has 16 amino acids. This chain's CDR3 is CASSPQTGWGNTEAFF. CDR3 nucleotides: TGTGCCAGCAGTCCACAGACAGGGTGGGGTAACACTGAAGCTTTCTTT.

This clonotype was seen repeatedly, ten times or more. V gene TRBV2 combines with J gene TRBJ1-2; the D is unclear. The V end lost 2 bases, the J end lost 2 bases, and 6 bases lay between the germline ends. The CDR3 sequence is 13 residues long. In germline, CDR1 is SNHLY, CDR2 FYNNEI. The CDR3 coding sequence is TGTGCCAGCAGTGAATCCAGGAACTATGGCTACACCTTC. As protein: CASSESRNYGYTF.

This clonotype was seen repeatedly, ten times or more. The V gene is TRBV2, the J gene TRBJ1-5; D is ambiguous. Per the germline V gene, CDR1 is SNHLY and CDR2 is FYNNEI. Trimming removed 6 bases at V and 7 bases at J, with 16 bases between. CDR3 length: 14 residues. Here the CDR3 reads CASSSNSAGQPQHF. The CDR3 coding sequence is TGTGCCAGCAGCTCCAACAGCGCGGGACAGCCCCAGCATTTT. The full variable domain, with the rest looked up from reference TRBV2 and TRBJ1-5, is EPEVTQTPSHQVTQMGQEVILRCVPISNHLYFYWYRQILGQKVEFLVSFYNNEISEKSEIFDDQFSVERPDGSNFTLKIRSTKLEDSAMYFCASSSNSAGQPQHFGDGTRLSIL.

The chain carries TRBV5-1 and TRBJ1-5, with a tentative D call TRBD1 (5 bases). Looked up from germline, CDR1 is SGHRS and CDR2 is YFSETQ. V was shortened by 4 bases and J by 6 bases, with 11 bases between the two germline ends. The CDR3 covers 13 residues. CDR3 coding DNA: TGCGCCAGCAGCCCGGACAACAGTCAGCCCCAGCATTTT. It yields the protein CASSPDNSQPQHF.